The next 19 T cell receptor beta chains were all read from a single sample in a study of T cells in Graves' hyperthyroidism and ophthalmopathy. From RNA transcripts, TCR beta CDR3 regions were amplified. HTBI primers were the set used in a first-round RT-PCR of the TCR CDR3. TCRdb independently ran MiXCR on the multiplex PCR reads; one entry per CDR3 protein. This repertoire shows 300,000 to 450,000 distinct CDR3 sequences, 15% found once; its top ten account for 32%. The sequencing sample was made of blood. All receptors come from a woman in her 30s with Graves' hyperthyroidism.

The chain carries TRBV27 and TRBJ1-5; no firm D call. Per the germline V gene, CDR1 is MNHEY and CDR2 is SMNVEV (reference sequence). CDR3 length: 13 residues. V lost 5 bases, J lost 7 bases, and 12 bases lay in between. The CDR3 DNA is TGTGCCAGCAGTCCCACTCCAAGGCAGCCCCAGCATTTT. Translated: CASSPTPRQPQHF.

The chain is built from TRBV2 and TRBJ2-3; the match to TRBD2 covers 12 bases. V shed 5 bases and J 2 bases; nucleotides not matched to a gene: 11. Per the germline V gene, CDR1 is SNHLY and CDR2 is FYNNEI. CDR3 length equals 18 residues. CDR3 coding DNA: TGTGCCAGCAGTCTACTAGCGGGAGGCGACGGGGACACAGATACGCAGTATTTT. This encodes CASSLLAGGDGDTDTQYF.

Concerning this clonotype: One base away lies a much larger clone, so this may be a sequencing read error. This rearrangement joins TRBV12-3 or TRBV12-4 to TRBJ2-7; 8 bases align to TRBD2. The CDR3 consists of 14 residues. The V segment lost 5 bases and the J segment 3 bases; nucleotides outside the gene matches: 6. CDR3 sequence reads: CASSMTSANYEQYF. The CDR3 DNA sequence: TGTGCCAGCAGTATGACTAGCGCGAACTACGAGCAGTACTTC.

This clonotype has ten or more counts. The chain links TRBV6-1 to TRBJ1-1; D is perhaps TRBD1 (5 bases). Germline values: CDR1 MNHNS, CDR2 SASEGT. The V and J ends lost 5 bases and 3 bases respectively, with 13 bases between them. The CDR3 consists of 14 residues. The CDR3 loop is CASSLEQDDTEAFF. Here the CDR3 DNA reads TGTGCCAGCAGTTTAGAACAGGACGACACTGAAGCTTTCTTT.

This clonotype has a count of ten or more. The genes are TRBV29-1 and TRBJ2-5; 7 bases align to TRBD1. J was trimmed by 1 base and V by 7 bases; bases with no gene match: 3. This CDR3 has 12 residues. Germline V lookup: CDR1 SQVTM, CDR2 ANQGSEA. The CDR3 sequence: CSGRDSQETQYF. CDR3 coding DNA: TGCAGCGGCCGGGACAGCCAAGAGACCCAGTACTTC. Full variable domain (rest looked up from reference TRBV29-1 and TRBJ2-5): SAVISQKPSRDICQRGTSLTIQCQVDSQVTMMFWYRQQPGQSLTLIATANQGSEATYESGFVIDKFPISRPNLTFSTLTVSNMSPEDSSIYLCSGRDSQETQYFGPGTRLLVL.

The chain links TRBV5-1 to TRBJ2-5; 7 bases agree with TRBD1. Trimming took 0 bases from V and 3 from J; bases not matched to a gene: 2. CDR1 SGHRS and CDR2 YFSETQ come from the germline V gene. CDR3 length equals 14 residues. The CDR3: CASSLVTGEETQYF. The CDR3 DNA reads TGCGCCAGCAGCTTGGTAACAGGGGAAGAGACCCAGTACTTC.

This clonotype came up a few times. The chain recombines TRBV2 with TRBJ2-3; 8 bases agree with TRBD2. Germline lookup yields CDR1 SNHLY and CDR2 FYNNEI. CDR3 length: 15 amino acids. V gave up 3 bases and J gave up 2 bases; unmatched junction bases: 4. In DNA, the CDR3 is TGTGCCAGCAGTGATATTAGCGGGAACACAGATACGCAGTATTTT. Translated, it gives CASSDISGNTDTQYF.

This clonotype was detected ten times or more. The chain has TRBV5-1 and TRBJ2-7; TRBD2 is a possible D gene (6 bases). The CDR3 is 17 amino acids. The ends were cut back, 4 bases at V and 0 bases at J, with 20 bases in the middle. Germline V gives CDR1 SGHRS, CDR2 YFSETQ. The CDR3 DNA is TGCGCCAGCAGCATCAGTTTCACCGGGACTGACTCCTACGAGCAGTACTTC. Translating gives CASSISFTGTDSYEQYF. Filled out from reference TRBV5-1 and TRBJ2-7, the complete variable domain reads KAGVTQTPRYLIKTRGQQVTLSCSPISGHRSVSWYQQTPGQGLQFLFEYFSETQRNKGNFPGRFSGRQFSNSRSEMNVSTLELGDSALYLCASSISFTGTDSYEQYFGPGTRLTVT.

This clonotype was detected many times. The rearrangement links TRBV5-1 to TRBJ2-1; 7 nucleotides align to TRBD2. The CDR3 totals 17 residues. Germline CDR1 and CDR2: SGHRS and YFSETQ. The ends lost 2 bases at V and 3 bases at J; junction bases unmatched: 11. The CDR3 region is CASSFRIGGSDYNEQFF. The DNA for the CDR3 is TGCGCCAGCAGCTTTAGGATAGGCGGGAGCGACTACAATGAGCAGTTCTTC.

This chain connects TRBV12-3 or TRBV12-4 to TRBJ2-1, with a weak D call TRBD1 (6 bases). The V end lost 6 bases, the J end lost 2 bases, and 14 bases lay between the germline ends. CDR3 length: 15 residues. Written as DNA, the CDR3 is TGTGCCAGCAGGGGGGCGTGGGGAACCTACAATGAGCAGTTCTTC. The encoded protein is CASRGAWGTYNEQFF.

This clonotype was counted many times. The chain joins TRBV27 to TRBJ2-7; D ambiguous. Germline assignment: CDR1 MNHEY and CDR2 SMNVEV (reference sequence). Trimming stripped 6 bases from V and 2 bases from J, with 11 bases between. This CDR3 is built from 13 residues. For the CDR3, the DNA is TGTGCCAGCAGCTTAGGCACCCCCTACGAGCAGTACTTC. Amino acid sequence: CASSLGTPYEQYF.

This clonotype was seen a handful of times. The chain carries TRBV5-1 and TRBJ2-7, with D possibly being TRBD1 (6 bases). From germline, CDR1 is SGHRS and CDR2 YFSETQ. The CDR3 is 12 residues long. V dropped 5 bases and J dropped 3 bases, with 9 bases sitting between them. CDR3 region: CASRWTDYEQYF. CDR3 bases: TGCGCCAGCAGATGGACAGACTACGAGCAGTACTTC.

J is TRBJ2-7 and V is TRBV7-9, with D possibly matching TRBD1 (7 bases). Deletions cut 6 bases from V and 2 bases from J, with 14 bases between. There are 14 residues in the CDR3. Per the germline V gene, CDR1 is SEHNR and CDR2 is FQNEAQ (reference sequence). As DNA, the CDR3 is TGTGCCAGCAGGCGGGGACAGAGCACCTACGAGCAGTACTTC. It specifies CASRRGQSTYEQYF.

Concerning this clonotype: Being one base from a much bigger clone, this may be a read error. Since no conserved phenylalanine or tryptophan closes the CDR3, a read error is the likely cause. This chain links TRBV24-1 with TRBJ2-1; the match to TRBD2 covers 9 bases. Trimming took 1 base from V and 6 from J; bases not matched to a gene: 3. This CDR3 comprises 15 residues. Germline-derived CDR1 and CDR2 are KGHDR and SFDVKD. The CDR3 sequence: CATSDFGTSSNEQFL. Written as DNA, the CDR3 is TGTGCCACCAGTGATTTTGGGACTAGCTCCAATGAGCAGTTCCTC.

This clonotype has a count of ten or more. The chain links TRBV11-1 to TRBJ2-7; D ambiguous. The germline CDR1 and CDR2 sequences are SGHAT and FQDESV (reference sequence). The V end was cut by 5 bases, the J end by 3 bases, with 14 bases between. The CDR3 totals 14 residues. CDR3: CASSAQAEFYEQYF. CDR3 DNA: TGTGCCAGCAGCGCTCAGGCAGAGTTCTACGAGCAGTACTTC. Together with reference TRBV11-1 and TRBJ2-7, the CDR3 gives the full variable domain: EAEVAQSPRYKITEKSQAVAFWCDPISGHATLYWYRQILGQGPELLVQFQDESVVDDSQLPKDRFSAERLKGVDSTLKIQPAELGDSAMYLCASSAQAEFYEQYFGPGTRLTVT.

This clonotype was picked up many times. The chain employs TRBV27 and TRBJ1-5; D is possibly TRBD1 (6 bases). The ends were cut back, 6 bases at V and 3 bases at J, with 12 bases in the middle. Per germline, CDR1 MNHEY and CDR2 SMNVEV (reference sequence). This CDR3 has 14 residues. This CDR3 is CASRDQGFNQPQHF. In nucleotides, the CDR3 is TGTGCCAGCAGGGACCAGGGGTTCAATCAGCCCCAGCATTTT.

This clonotype was observed at least ten times. CDR3 sequence: CAWTKASGTTAEAFF. Here the CDR3 DNA reads TGTGCCTGGACAAAAGCTTCCGGGACAACGGCTGAAGCTTTCTTT. V and J are TRBV30 and TRBJ1-1; D might be TRBD1 (6 bases). Germline V gene sequence: CDR1 GTSNPN, CDR2 SVGIG (reference sequence). V shed 4 bases and J shed 6 bases, with 21 bases lying between them. There are 15 residues in the CDR3.

CDR3 in DNA: TGCGCCAGCAGCCGACTCGGTGCCACCGGGGAGCTGTTTTTT. Translated: CASSRLGATGELFF. The chain is built from TRBV5-1 and TRBJ2-2; no reliable D call. The V end lost 4 bases, the J end lost 4 bases, and 11 bases lay between the germline ends. Germline CDR1 and CDR2: SGHRS and YFSETQ. The CDR3 length is 14 residues.

This clonotype came up a few times. This chain joins TRBV20-1 and TRBJ2-6, with unresolved D. The CDR3 runs 16 residues. The germline V gene has CDR1 DFQATT and CDR2 SNEGSKA (reference sequence). V was trimmed by 7 bases and J by 1 base, leaving 17 bases between them. The CDR3 spells CSGRPGLVSGANVLTF. In DNA, the CDR3 is TGCAGTGGGAGACCCGGTCTAGTTTCTGGGGCCAACGTCCTGACTTTC.